The clone carrying this T cell receptor (beta chain) was seen a handful of times. Its antigen remains unknown. The entry originates in a study of T-cell memory formation after mild COVID-19. As for the study in general: Largely donor-specific sequence clusters came from two donors. Study-level points and caveats: Memory sampled before infection contained some responding clones, suggesting cross-reactive memory joined. Of the contracting clones, CD4+ ones lay mainly in CM and EM, and CD8+ ones in EMRA.

Constant-segment primers were used for 5'RACE, and the resulting TCR alpha and TCR beta cDNA libraries carried sample barcodes and UMIs. TCRdb reprocessed the 5' RACE reads via MiXCR and lists one record per CDR3 protein. The repertoire holds fewer than 250,000 distinct CDR3 sequences, with more than 9% as singletons. The ends were cut back, 6 bases at V and 11 bases at J, with 11 bases in the middle. CDR3 length: 12 residues. Germline CDR1 MNHEY, CDR2 SMNVEV (reference sequence). V usage is TRBV27 and J usage is TRBJ1-6; tentative D call: TRBD1 (5 bases). Sequencing was performed on PBMCs or a T cell subset sorted from them (not recorded which). The sequence derives from a man in his late teens or twenties who had mild COVID-19 (a few samples of this study predate the infection). Cell type and time point are not known. The CDR3 protein is CASSERGTPLHF. The CDR3 region has the DNA TGTGCCAGCAGCGAGCGGGGGACACCCCTCCACTTT.